The rows below give T cell receptor beta chains drawn from one sample of a study of CD8+CD57+ T cells in acquired aplastic anemia. MiXCR, applied by TCRdb to the reads, yields one record per CDR3 protein. The sample carries approximately 190,000 distinct CDR3 sequences, around 47% recorded once. Material: sorted CD4+, CD8+, or CD8+CD57+ T cells (not recorded which) from PBMCs. These receptors came from a human donor with aplastic anemia. CDR3s include the opening cysteine and the closing phenylalanine or tryptophan. Fields, in order: CDR3 protein, CDR3 DNA, V gene, D gene, clone size, J gene. The D gene is left open where the match is weak. Clone size is given for some rows only: seen once, a few or many times, or a class if the clone is expanded.

CASSETQENYGYTF TGTGCCAGCAGTGAAACACAGGAGAACTATGGCTACACCTTC TRBV2 - many TRBJ1-2
CASSEGAGPNYGYTF TGTGCCAGCAGTGAAGGGGCAGGGCCCAACTATGGCTACACCTTC TRBV2 - - TRBJ1-2
CSVIGHFNTEAFF TGCAGCGTTATTGGACATTTTAACACTGAAGCTTTCTTT TRBV29-1 - once TRBJ1-1
CASSPSSGNGQPQHF TGTGCCAGCTCACCGAGTTCAGGAAATGGTCAGCCCCAGCATTTT TRBV18 - - TRBJ1-5
CSVEIPPTGELFF TGCAGCGTTGAAATTCCCCCTACCGGGGAGCTGTTTTTT TRBV29-1 - many TRBJ2-2
CAISPQGEAETQYF TGTGCCATCAGTCCCCAGGGGGAAGCGGAGACCCAGTACTTC TRBV10-3 TRBD1 many TRBJ2-5
CASSSLPGTKNIQCF TGTGCCAGTAGTTCGCTTCCCGGGACCAAAAACATTCAGTGCTTC TRBV19 - few TRBJ2-4
CASSITGTGRYTF TGTGCCAGTAGTATCACCGGGACCGGGCGCTACACCTTC TRBV19 - many TRBJ1-2
CASSDSGRVRARGEQFF TGCGCCAGCAGTGACTCGGGGAGGGTGAGGGCGAGAGGTGAGCAGTTCTTC TRBV10-1 TRBD2 medium-sized TRBJ2-1
CASRPGLLWVTDTQYF TGTGCCAGCAGACCGGGACTCCTGTGGGTCACAGATACGCAGTATTTT TRBV12-3/TRBV12-4 - - TRBJ2-3